The next 26 T cell receptor beta chains were all read from a single sample in a study of CD8+ T cells in alopecia areata. Treatment described: oral pan-JAK inhibitor, 5-10 mg twice daily. The authors extracted RNA and reverse transcribed it into cDNA as the sequencing template. Data came from immunoSEQ multiplex PCR; TCRdb stores just in-frame clones and leaves some out. The top ten clones hold 14% of a sample with 150,000 to 200,000 clones, 60% of them seen once. This specimen was CD4+ T cells sorted from blood, taken at week 24, from a patient treated with tofacitinib. Receptors were obtained from a human donor with alopecia areata.

The V gene is TRBV29-1, the J gene TRBJ2-7; D tentatively fits TRBD1 or TRBD2 (5 bases each). Germline values: CDR1 SQVTM, CDR2 ANQGSEA. The CDR3 extends over 12 amino acids. Trimming removed 1 base from V and 3 bases from J, with 7 bases in between. CDR3 amino acids: CSVEVGVYEQYF. The CDR3 DNA follows: TGCAGCGTTGAAGTGGGGGTCTACGAGCAGTACTTC.

The genes are TRBV5-1 and TRBJ1-6, with D possibly TRBD1 on 5 matching bases. The CDR3 is made up of 15 amino acids. Trimming took off 0 bases at V and 9 bases at J, with 13 bases between the two ends. Germline CDR1 and CDR2: SGHRS and YFSETQ. The CDR3 loop reads CASSLVGAIPSPLHF. The CDR3 bases are TGCGCCAGCAGCTTGGTCGGGGCCATACCTTCACCCCTCCACTTT.

The V gene is TRBV9, the J gene TRBJ2-2; D may match TRBD1 or TRBD2 (5 bases each). This CDR3 is 16 amino acids long. The V end was cut by 0 bases, the J end by 0 bases, with 9 bases between. CDR1 SGDLS and CDR2 YYNGEE come from the germline V gene. This chain's CDR3 is CASSVDGGSNTGELFF. The DNA for the CDR3 is TGTGCCAGCAGCGTAGATGGGGGTTCGAACACCGGGGAGCTGTTTTTT.

The chain combines TRBV5-6 with TRBJ1-3, with D possibly being TRBD1 (6 bases). The CDR3 extends over 15 amino acids. Per germline, CDR1 SGHDT and CDR2 YYEEEE. V lost 4 bases and J 0 bases, leaving 11 bases between the germline ends. The CDR3 nucleotides read TGTGCCAGCAGCCAGGGGTACTTCTCTGGAAACACCATATATTTT. Protein product: CASSQGYFSGNTIYF.

The chain couples TRBV7-8 to TRBJ2-4; 11 positions match TRBD2. The V gene's germline CDR1 is SGHVS and CDR2 FQNEAQ. This CDR3 is built from 15 residues. V shed 1 base and J 10 bases; nucleotides not matched to a gene: 6. CDR3 sequence: CASSLGGLAEGIQYF. The DNA for the CDR3 is TGTGCCAGCAGCTTAGGGGGACTAGCGGAGGGTATTCAGTACTTC.

This rearrangement joins TRBV6-5 to TRBJ2-2, with D unclear. The CDR3 has 12 residues. The V gene lost 1 base and the J gene lost 6 bases, with 3 bases spanning the gap. CDR1 is MNHEY and CDR2 is SVGAGI in the germline V gene. The CDR3 nucleotides are TGTGCCAGCAGTTACTTTTCCGGGGAGCTGTTTTTT. It is translated as CASSYFSGELFF.

A few counts support this clone. This chain joins TRBV29-1 and TRBJ2-3; D call uncertain. The CDR3 has 12 amino acids. CDR1 and CDR2 (germline): SQVTM, ANQGSEA. The V and J ends lost 5 bases and 0 bases respectively, with 6 bases between them. The CDR3 region is CSVLTSTDTQYF. The CDR3 region has the DNA TGCAGCGTTCTCACTAGCACAGATACGCAGTATTTT.

For this clone: Germline is not matched at one junction end, which may reflect a read error. This chain connects TRBV7-7 to TRBJ2-2; 7 bases are shared with TRBD1. CDR3 size: 15 residues. Germline CDR1 is SSHAT and CDR2 is FNYEAQ (reference sequence). The CDR3 loop is CASSSGGANTGELFF. The CDR3 DNA is TGTGCTAGCAGTTCAGGGGGAGCGAACACCGGGGAGCTGTTTTTT.

V is TRBV5-1 and J is TRBJ1-5; no definite D call. The CDR3 runs 15 residues. Germline V lookup: CDR1 SGHRS, CDR2 YFSETQ. Between the trimmed V and J ends, which lost 1 base and 4 bases, there was a span of 12 bases. The CDR3 coding sequence is TGCGCCAGCAGCTTGTCGGGGTTGGGTAATCAGCCCCAGCATTTT. This translates into CASSLSGLGNQPQHF.

The rearrangement joins TRBV5-1 to TRBJ2-3; a weak D match, TRBD2 (6 bases). From germline, CDR1 is SGHRS and CDR2 YFSETQ. The CDR3 runs 15 residues. V was cut by 2 bases and J by 1 base, with 11 bases left in between. This chain's CDR3 is CASSFFGGGTDTQYF. DNA of the CDR3: TGCGCCAGCAGCTTTTTCGGCGGGGGCACAGATACGCAGTATTTT.

This clone was seen a few times. The J gene is TRBJ1-2, the V gene TRBV27; a possible D gene is TRBD1 (6 bases). Trimming left V 4 bases short and J 8 bases short, with 17 bases between. From germline, CDR1 is MNHEY and CDR2 SMNVEV (reference sequence). This CDR3 contains 14 residues. The CDR3: CASSSTGQTGGYTF. The CDR3, as DNA: TGTGCCAGCAGTTCTACCGGACAGACTGGGGGCTACACCTTC.

This rearrangement joins TRBV30 to TRBJ1-5; D not resolved. CDR3 length: 14 amino acids. With 2 bases removed from V and 3 bases from J, the gap between germline ends came to 11 bases. From germline, CDR1 is GTSNPN and CDR2 SVGIG (reference sequence). CDR3 protein: CAWSTGLLNQPQHF. CDR3 DNA sequence: TGTGCCTGGAGTACCGGGCTTCTCAATCAGCCCCAGCATTTT. Full variable domain (missing parts from reference TRBV30 and TRBJ1-5): SQTIHQWPATLVQPVGSPLSLECTVEGTSNPNLYWYRQAAGRGLQLLFYSVGIGQISSEVPQNLSASRPQDRQFILSSKKLLLSDSGFYLCAWSTGLLNQPQHFGDGTRLSIL.

This clone was seen a few times. The chain joins TRBV9 to TRBJ1-2; a possible D gene is TRBD1 (5 bases). This CDR3 region has 13 residues. Germline V gene sequence: CDR1 SGDLS, CDR2 YYNGEE. The V gene lost 0 bases and the J gene lost 2 bases, with 5 bases spanning the gap. CDR3 in amino acids: CASSVGQNYGYTF. The DNA for the CDR3 is TGTGCCAGCAGCGTAGGACAGAACTATGGCTACACCTTC.

The chain employs TRBV5-1 and TRBJ1-6; D is uncertain. Germline V lookup: CDR1 SGHRS, CDR2 YFSETQ. V was shortened by 2 bases and J by 2 bases, with 8 bases between the two germline ends. This CDR3 has 15 amino acids. The CDR3 loop is CASSFDGPYNSPLHF. CDR3 coding DNA: TGCGCCAGCAGCTTTGACGGGCCCTATAATTCACCCCTCCACTTT.

The V gene is TRBV4-2, the J gene TRBJ1-2; D is unresolved. Trimming took off 1 base at V and 3 bases at J, with 12 bases between the two ends. The V gene's germline CDR1 is LGHNA and CDR2 YNFKEQ. This CDR3 is built from 15 residues. The CDR3 protein is CASSQALSTDYGYTF. As DNA, the CDR3 is TGTGCCAGCAGCCAAGCTCTCAGCACCGACTATGGCTACACCTTC.

In this sample, this clone turned up a few times. The chain links TRBV30 to TRBJ2-5; D is ambiguous. The CDR3 has 18 amino acids. From germline, CDR1 is GTSNPN and CDR2 SVGIG (reference sequence). V was cut by 3 bases and J by 0 bases, with 23 bases left in between. The CDR3 reads CAWSGSPEPVSYQETQYF. CDR3 in DNA: TGTGCCTGGAGCGGGTCCCCCGAACCGGTTTCGTACCAAGAGACCCAGTACTTC.

The V and J genes are TRBV30 and TRBJ2-1, with 9 bases fitting TRBD2. The germline CDR1 and CDR2 sequences are GTSNPN and SVGIG (reference sequence). This CDR3 comprises 14 residues. J was trimmed by 6 bases and V by 5 bases; bases with no gene match: 8. DNA for the CDR3: TGTGCCTGGGAGGGACTAGCAGCCCTCAATGAGCAGTTCTTC. It encodes CAWEGLAALNEQFF.

This clone was detected a few times. The chain carries TRBV29-1 and TRBJ2-7, with D possibly TRBD2 on 6 matching bases. This CDR3 has 13 amino acids. Trimming shortened V by 7 bases and J by 2 bases, and 15 bases separated the two germline ends. Germline CDR1 SQVTM, CDR2 ANQGSEA. This CDR3 is CSARGGGTYEQYF. The CDR3 DNA reads as TGCAGCGCTCGGGGAGGTGGAACCTACGAGCAGTACTTC.

This rearrangement joins TRBV5-1 to TRBJ1-1, with 7 positions matching TRBD1. The length of the CDR3 is 12 residues. Germline values: CDR1 SGHRS, CDR2 YFSETQ. V trimming: 4 bases; J trimming: 8 bases; junction bases outside the gene matches: 5. This chain's CDR3 is CASSGRGVEAFF. The CDR3 DNA is TGCGCCAGCAGCGGCAGGGGGGTCGAAGCTTTCTTT.

The chain carries TRBV19 and TRBJ2-7, with D hard to call. Trimming stripped 2 bases from V and 6 bases from J, with 11 bases between. CDR1 and CDR2 from the germline V gene are LNHDA and SQIVND (reference sequence). CDR3 length: 13 residues. The CDR3 here is CASSISWQSEQYF. CDR3 bases: TGTGCCAGTAGTATATCGTGGCAGAGCGAGCAGTACTTC.

The V gene is TRBV10-3, the J gene TRBJ2-2; D gene ambiguous. V was trimmed by 2 bases and J by 3 bases, leaving 10 bases between them. The V gene's germline CDR1 is ENHRY and CDR2 SYGVKD. The CDR3 is 15 amino acids. This CDR3 reads CAISEAGLDTGELFF. CDR3 DNA: TGTGCCATCAGTGAGGCCGGGTTGGACACCGGGGAGCTGTTTTTT.

The genes are TRBV10-3 and TRBJ2-5, with TRBD2 identical over 11 bases. This CDR3 region has 15 residues. Germline lookup yields CDR1 ENHRY and CDR2 SYGVKD. V was clipped by 6 bases and J by 2 bases; unmatched bases: 5. The CDR3 nucleotides read TGTGCCATCAGGGCCGGGACTAGCGGACAAGAGACCCAGTACTTC. Translating gives CAIRAGTSGQETQYF.

This clone was seen a few times. The identical CDR3 is also encoded by other nucleotide sequences in the sample. This chain connects TRBV19 to TRBJ1-2; 7 positions match TRBD1. This CDR3 has 16 residues. Germline CDR1 reads LNHDA; CDR2 reads SQIVND (reference sequence). Losses at the gene ends were 3 bases for V and 0 bases for J; bases not matched to a gene: 7. DNA for the CDR3: TGTGCCAGTAGTATTCGTACCGGGACAGCTAACTATGGCTACACCTTC. This sequence encodes CASSIRTGTANYGYTF.

There are many counts of this clone. The J gene is TRBJ2-2, the V gene TRBV6-1; D assignment may be TRBD1 or TRBD2 (5 bases each). CDR3 size: 15 residues. CDR1 MNHNS and CDR2 SASEGT come from the germline V gene. The V end lost 6 bases, the J end lost 1 base, and 12 bases lay between the germline ends. In DNA form, the CDR3 reads TGTGCCAGCAGGAGAGGGACGGGGAACACCGGGGAGCTGTTTTTT. This gives the protein CASRRGTGNTGELFF.

The chain carries TRBV20-1 and TRBJ1-2; D unclear. CDR1 is DFQATT, CDR2 SNEGSKA, per germline (reference sequence). The CDR3 has 10 residues. Trimming removed 3 bases from V and 7 bases from J, with 6 bases in between. The CDR3 spells CSARSAGYTF. CDR3 DNA: TGCAGTGCTAGGTCTGCTGGCTACACCTTC.

The rearrangement uses TRBV10-3 and TRBJ2-7; 7 bases fit TRBD1. V was clipped by 9 bases and J by 4 bases; unmatched bases: 6. Germline CDR1 and CDR2: ENHRY and SYGVKD. The CDR3 has 12 amino acids. The DNA of the CDR3 is TGTGCCATAGGGGACAGCACATACGAGCAGTACTTC. This gives the protein CAIGDSTYEQYF.